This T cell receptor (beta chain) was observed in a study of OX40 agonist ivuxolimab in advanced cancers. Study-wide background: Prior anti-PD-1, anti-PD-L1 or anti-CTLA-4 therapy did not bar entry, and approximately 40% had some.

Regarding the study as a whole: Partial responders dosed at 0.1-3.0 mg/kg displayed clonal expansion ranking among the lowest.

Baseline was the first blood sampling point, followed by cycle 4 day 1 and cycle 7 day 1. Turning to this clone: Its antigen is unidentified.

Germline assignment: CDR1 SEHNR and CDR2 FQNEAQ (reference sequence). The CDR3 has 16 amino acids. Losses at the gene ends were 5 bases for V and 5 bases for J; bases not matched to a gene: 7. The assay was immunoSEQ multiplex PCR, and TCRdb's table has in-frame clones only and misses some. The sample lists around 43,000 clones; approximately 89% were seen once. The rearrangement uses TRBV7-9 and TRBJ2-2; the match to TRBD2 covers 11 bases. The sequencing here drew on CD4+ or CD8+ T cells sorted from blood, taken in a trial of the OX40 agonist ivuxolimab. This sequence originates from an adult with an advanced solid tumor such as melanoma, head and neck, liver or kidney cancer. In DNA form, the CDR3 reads TGTGCCAGCAGCCCCGATAGCGGGGGGGCGACCGGGGAGCTGTTTTTT. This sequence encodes CASSPDSGGATGELFF.